This entry concerns a single T cell receptor beta chain. Its antigen specificity is not known. No base-level quality is on record; no much larger clone is a single base apart. TCRbeta CDR3 regions were amplified from genomic DNA by means of the immunoSEQ Assay, a bias-controlled multiplex PCR. The source study handled its data this way. The number of nucleated cells in each sample was estimated from the amplification of reference gene primers within the assay. To quantify the absolute abundance of each unique TCRbeta CDR3 rearrangement, sequence reads were collapsed and filtered. Productive Simpson clonality was computed per sample as the square root of Simpson's diversity index over productive rearrangements. TCRdb holds this immuneACCESS table with in-frame rearrangements only. Some clones are missing; in checked studies, unresolved V genes explain under half, and the rest has no known cause. D and trimming come from the DNA, and the V and J calls and clone size come from that table. This sample holds about 140,000 clones; about 88% were observed only once. Together, the top ten hold roughly 10% of the sample.

Collaborating institutions collected whole blood in K2EDTA tubes following their own protocols. For TCRbeta analysis, collaborator samples were shipped as frozen whole blood, as isolated PBMCs, or as DNA extracted from either sample type. The germline V gene (reference sequence) sets CDR1 to LNHDA and CDR2 to SQIVND. Trimming removed 2 bases from V and 2 bases from J, leaving 12 bases between the germline ends. Measured from the cysteine to the phenylalanine, the CDR3 is 15 residues long. This entry keeps only the CDR3 DNA: 45 bases, framed from base 1. The data are from a study of blood T cell repertoires in COVID-19 (dated by TCRdb to about 2020). Background on the whole study: The collaborator samples originated in the United States, Italy and Spain and spanned the acute and convalescent phases of COVID-19. Samples came from the ongoing ImmuneRACE study (first 160 participants) plus 1,254 subjects from 6 global collaborators. Nearly every sample came with metadata listing a de-identified subject ID, COVID-19 status, age in years and sex. The dataset comprised deeply sampled blood TCRbeta repertoires from subjects exposed to, actively infected with, or recovered from COVID-19. Where available, HLA class I and class II types were obtained from metadata supplied by the sample provider rather than from assay-based typing. The repertoires were released in a freely available public database meant as a resource for research on the immune response to SARS-CoV-2. The prospective study material was composed of cDNA or gDNA derived from T cells, B-cell-depleted T cells, or PBMCs.

Study-wide findings and limitations: The quantity of clinical and demographic metadata differed by source and by participant and was supplied without curation.

The sequence links TRBV19 to TRBJ2-5; D gene: possibly TRBD1, on 5 matching bases. The sequencing input was peripheral blood. The TCR sequence derives from a middle-aged man with active or convalescent COVID-19. The bases are TGTGCCAGTAGTATAATAGGGGATCAACAAGAGACCCAGTACTTC. This sequence encodes CASSIIGDQQETQYF. Full variable domain (CDR3 extended with the reference TRBV19 and TRBJ2-5 proteins): DGGITQSPKYLFRKEGQNVTLSCEQNLNHDAMYWYRQDPGQGLRLIYYSQIVNDFQKGDIAEGYSVSREKKESFPLTVTSAQKNPTAFYLCASSIIGDQQETQYFGPGTRLLVL.